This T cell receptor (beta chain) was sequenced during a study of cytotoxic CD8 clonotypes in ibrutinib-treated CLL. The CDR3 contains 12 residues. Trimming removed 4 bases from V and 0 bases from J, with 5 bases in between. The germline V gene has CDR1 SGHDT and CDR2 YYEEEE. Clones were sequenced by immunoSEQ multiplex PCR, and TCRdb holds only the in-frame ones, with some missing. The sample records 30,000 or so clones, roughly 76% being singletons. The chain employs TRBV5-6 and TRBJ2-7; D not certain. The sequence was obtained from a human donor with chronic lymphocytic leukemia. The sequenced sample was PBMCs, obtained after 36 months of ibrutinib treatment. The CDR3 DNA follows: TGTGCCAGCAGCCCGCCCTCCTACGAGCAGTACTTC. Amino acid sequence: CASSPPSYEQYF.